What follows describes a single T cell receptor beta chain. What antigen it recognizes has not been identified. There are no base qualities to consult, and no much larger clone falls within one base. From the cysteine through the phenylalanine, the CDR3 covers 16 amino acids. Only the CDR3 part of the read is kept: 48 bases, read in frame from the first base. Sequences ENHRY (CDR1) and SYGVKD (CDR2) are obtained from the germline V gene. V gives up 3 bases and J gives up 4 bases, and the segment between their germline ends measures 17 bases. Sample time point, as interpreted from the label and publication: cells obtained before transplantation from donor or recipient. CD3+CD4+ and CD3+CD8+ populations were FACS-sorted from unstimulated pre-transplant donor and recipient cells taken from spleen or lymph nodes. The source of the sample is a study of graft-versus-host responses after intestinal transplantation (dated by TCRdb to about 2021). Looking at the study overall: Multivisceral, liver-intestinal, or isolated intestinal transplants were received by the recipients. Rather than going through the commercial service, samples from a few later patients were sequenced in-house on an Illumina MiSeq and processed with MiXCR. Bulk TCR-beta CDR3 sequencing was used to track graft-versus-host and host-versus-graft alloreactive T cell clones in the graft, circulation and bone marrow after intestinal transplantation. Alloreactive clones were identified by sequencing pre-transplant mixed lymphocyte reaction products and comparing these products with unstimulated pre-transplant donor and recipient T cells. Of the roughly 24 intestinal transplant recipients enrolled in the cohort, one of whom was a retransplant, a few patients without pretransplant specimens were excluded. Anti-thymocyte globulin induction was given to all recipients, followed by maintenance tacrolimus and steroids for roughly 3 years. A peak of at least 4% donor T cells among recipient peripheral blood mononuclear cells was the definition used for donor T cell macrochimerism. General study outcomes and caveats: Patients with donor T cell macrochimerism had high GvH to HvG T cell clonal ratios in their allografts. Conclusions were limited by the relatively low number and heterogeneity of intestinal transplant patients. Peak levels of circulating GvH clones were associated with declines in HvG clones early after transplant. GvH clones were detected in recipient bone marrow, and some appeared earlier in ileal mucosa or blood, consistent with an intestinal mucosal origin.

Library generation was performed with the immunoSEQ multiplex PCR assay. For most patients, genomic DNA was isolated with the Qiagen DNeasy Blood and Tissue Kit and sent frozen to Adaptive Biotechnologies for TCR sequencing. High-throughput TCR-beta CDR3 sequencing of genomic DNA from most patients was performed by Adaptive Biotechnologies. Turning to the authors' computational methods: Adaptive's ImmunoSEQ software was the source of the TCR sequencing data for 15 to 20 patients, while three other patients were processed with MiXCR and VDJtools. To correct CD4 versus CD8 sorting errors, sequences present in both subsets at a frequency ratio below 5:1 were removed. CDR3 nucleotide sequences shared between donor and recipient were removed because their origin could not be assigned. To be classed as alloreactive, a clone needed at least 2-fold expansion over unstimulated cells and a minimum CFSE-low frequency of 0.002% (template counts) or 0.001% (read counts). Clones were considered mappable if detected in sequenced pre-transplant spleen, lymph node, or MLR CFSE-low populations of the donor or recipient. The cumulative frequency of alloreactive clones was calculated as a percentage of all sequences, weighted by copy number. TCRdb obtained this table from immuneACCESS and retained in-frame rearrangements with V and J assigned. These tables miss some clones; where compared with another copy, unresolved V genes account for less than half of the shortfall, and the remainder is unexplained. V and J calls and clone size are those listed in that table; D and trimming were worked out from the DNA. The sample records more than 80,000 clones, under 85% of which are singletons. Jointly, the top ten make up about 18% of the sample.

The source is a human donor who received an intestinal transplant. The V and J genes are TRBV10-3 and TRBJ2-3; possibly the D gene is TRBD1, per 6 matching bases. Here the sequenced sample was unstimulated CD8+ T cells sorted from spleen or lymph node cells, taken before intestinal transplant. Here is the DNA: TGTGCCATCAGTGAAGGGGGTTCTAGCCGGGCAGATACGCAGTATTTT. This sequence encodes CAISEGGSSRADTQYF.